This TCR beta chain stems from a study of early T cells in non-severe SARS-CoV-2 infection. Study-wide background: The sequenced material was bulk RNA from unsorted whole blood, and its chains were unpaired.

This clonotype has only a few counts. What it binds is not known. Tagging with unique molecular identifiers was applied to individual cDNA molecules. MiXCR, applied by TCRdb to the 5' RACE reads, yields one record per CDR3 protein. The sample has fewer than 65,000 distinct CDR3 sequences, about 10% seen once. Germline trimming cut 1 base from V and 2 bases from J; bases unmatched to any gene: 5. Germline V CDR1 and CDR2: SGHVS, FQNEAQ. The CDR3 extends over 16 amino acids. Whole-study findings and limits: Comparison of clonotypes with VDJdb favored anti-spike CD8 responses while missing private and CD4 specificities.

This chain joins TRBV7-8 and TRBJ2-7, with 10 bases fitting TRBD2. The source was whole blood, collected at baseline. The source of this sequence is an adult who was a healthcare worker with PCR-confirmed SARS-CoV-2 infection or an uninfected control (not recorded which). The CDR3 loop reads CASSLGLAGNPYEQYF. As DNA, the CDR3 is TGTGCCAGCAGCTTAGGACTAGCGGGCAACCCCTACGAGCAGTACTTC.